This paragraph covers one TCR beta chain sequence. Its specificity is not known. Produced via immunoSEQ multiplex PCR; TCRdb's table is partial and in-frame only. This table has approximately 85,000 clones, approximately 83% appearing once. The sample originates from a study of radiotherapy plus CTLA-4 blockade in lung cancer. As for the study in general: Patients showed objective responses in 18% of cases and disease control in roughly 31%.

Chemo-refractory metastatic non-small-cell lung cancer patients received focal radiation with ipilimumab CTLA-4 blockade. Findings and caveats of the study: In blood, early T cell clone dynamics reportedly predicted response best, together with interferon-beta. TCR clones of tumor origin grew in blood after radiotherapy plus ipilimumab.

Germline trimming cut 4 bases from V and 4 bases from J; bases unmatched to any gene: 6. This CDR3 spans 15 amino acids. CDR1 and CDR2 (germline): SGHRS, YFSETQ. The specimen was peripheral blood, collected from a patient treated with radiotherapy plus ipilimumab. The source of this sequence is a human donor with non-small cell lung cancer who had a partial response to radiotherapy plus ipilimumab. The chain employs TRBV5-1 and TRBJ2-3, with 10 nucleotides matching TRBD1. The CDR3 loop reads CASSLLGTGADTQYF. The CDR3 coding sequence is TGCGCCAGCAGCCTACTCGGGACAGGGGCAGATACGCAGTATTTT.